This note documents a single TCR beta chain sequence. No cognate antigen has been identified for it. Base qualities are not at hand, and no much larger clone is one base apart. V loses 4 bases, J loses 1 base, and the germline ends lie 13 bases apart. Measured from the cysteine to the phenylalanine, the CDR3 is 15 residues long. Kept here is only the CDR3 DNA, which spans 45 bases and is read in frame from base 1. The germline V gene encodes CDR1 MNHEY and CDR2 SVGAGI. The data derive from a study of shared clonotypes between healthy human individuals (dated by TCRdb to about 2020). In terms of the full investigation: A few men and two women, aged 18 to 49 years, made up the cohort. For each donor, CD4 naive and CD4 memory were each run on three plates, CD8 naive on two plates, and CD8 memory on one plate. To estimate repertoire size and how much clonotypes are shared between individuals, the study performed deep sequencing of blood TCR repertoires from five healthy adults. Libraries were prepared and TCR repertoires were sequenced by different laboratories using diverse techniques, in order to increase sequencing depth and limit assay-specific biases. Each donor's leukapheresis produced roughly between about 0.8 and 10 billion PBMCs. The paper as a whole reports these results and caveats: The small number of donors limited the genetic and exposure-history diversity represented. Incomplete sequencing was indicated by rarefaction of sorted-subset datasets, despite the large sequencing depth. Pairwise subsampling indicated that sequencing depth was expected to affect the degree of clonotype sharing among donors. When a few donors were compared, the shared fraction of clonotypes was about 5.5% for naive CD4, around 4% for naive CD8, roughly 2.3% for memory CD4, and 0.4% for memory CD8. Higher generation probabilities were observed for clonotypes shared by all four sorted-subset donors than for non-shared clonotypes. Larger estimated clonotype richness was generally found for naive subsets than for memory subsets. Only blood was sampled, and tissue TCR repertoires likely differ from those in blood.

TCR CDR3 regions were amplified from genomic DNA by multiplex PCR using the deep immunoSEQ assay. Genomic DNA extracted from each cell subset was distributed evenly over all wells of several immunoSEQ 96-well plates, and each plate served as one replicate. For sorted subsets, roughly 200 ng genomic DNA, equal to 30,000 to 35,000 T cell genomes, was loaded into each replicate PCR. Purified libraries were quantified with a Qubit 3.0 fluorometer, sized on a Bioanalyzer 2100, and re-quantified with the KAPA Library Quantification kit. A separate single-read 150-cycle Illumina NextSeq 550 flow cell was used to sequence each immunoSEQ 96-well plate. Under the source paper's analysis protocol: Because the immunoSEQ output held only junctional sequences and lacked quality scores, the filtering could not match the filtering applied to full-length reads. Sequences were annotated with PyIR, a Python wrapper for IgBLAST v1.9, using IMGT germline references to assign V/J genes and CDR3. Any read was removed if the V/J assignment was weak (E-value above 1e-6), the CDR3 was missing, or the read contained stop codons, out-of-frame junctions, or ambiguous translated residues. V3J clonotypes were defined as sequences sharing the same inferred V gene, J gene, and CDR3 amino acid sequence. Percentage overlap between repertoires was calculated by dividing the number of shared unique clonotypes by the size of the smaller repertoire. Three approaches were used to assess repertoire richness: RTK rarefaction, the Chao1 estimator, and Recon v2.1 estimates of unobserved clonotypes. Generation probabilities for all TCRbeta clonotypes obtained by the gDNA method from a handful of donors were computed using OLGA. Entries here come from immuneACCESS through TCRdb and include only in-frame sequences with V and J called. Some clones fail to appear in such tables; in the studies checked, an unresolved V gene covers under half of the shortfall, and the cause of the remainder is unknown. The V and J calls and the clone size are those of that table, but D and trimming were determined from the DNA. This sample is represented by a few million clones; about 94% of them were singletons. 0.1% to 0.15% of the sample rests with the top ten.

The donors were healthy, HIV-negative adults who had no recently reported acute infections or vaccinations. Every donor was a Caucasian adult living in Nashville, Tennessee, USA. CD4+ T cells were enriched through magnetic negative selection, after which naive cells were positively selected on CD45RA and the remaining negative fraction served as the memory subset. Blood was collected by leukapheresis, and PBMCs were isolated by Ficoll-Histopaque density gradient centrifugation and then cryopreserved in liquid nitrogen vapor phase. Purity and quantity of every magnetically sorted T cell population were checked by analytical flow cytometry. Each sorted fraction had its genomic DNA isolated and then quantified by UV absorbance on a Nanodrop 2000c.

Sequencing was done on a sample of naive CD4+ T cells sorted from blood. Reading the label with the study, this specimen's cell subset or site is: CD45RA+ positively selected. This TCR was sampled from a man aged 18 to 30 in good health. Recombination joined TRBV6-5 with TRBJ2-5; TRBD2 could be the D gene, as 6 bases match. The CDR3 loop reads CASSWQRAAQETQYF. The DNA sequence is given as TGTGCCAGCAGTTGGCAGCGGGCGGCCCAAGAGACCCAGTACTTC.